This T cell receptor (beta chain) was retrieved from a study of T cell responses to AZD1222 COVID-19 vaccine. This table comes from immunoSEQ multiplex PCR, and its TCRdb copy is limited to in-frame clones, with some not included. This sample has approximately 100,000 clones, with around 87% found just once. This CDR3 is built from 14 residues. Germline-derived CDR1 and CDR2 are LGHDT and YNNKEL (reference sequence). The V end was cut by 0 bases, the J end by 6 bases, with 8 bases between. With respect to this clone: Its target is not known.

Regarding the study as a whole: Increases in Spike-specific TCR breadth and depth were seen after two AZD1222 doses.

This sequence was found in an adult who received the AZD1222 COVID-19 vaccine. The rearrangement uses TRBV3-1 (or the pseudogene TRBV3-2) and TRBJ2-2; D call uncertain. Here the sequenced sample was peripheral blood, taken 28 days after the second AZD1222 dose. CDR3 loop: CASSQDVSAGELFF. CDR3 coding DNA: TGTGCCAGCAGCCAAGACGTGAGCGCCGGGGAGCTGTTTTTT.